This T cell receptor beta chain came from a study of CD8 T cells in ankylosing spondylitis. A remark on this clonotype: Antigen specificity is unknown.

Regarding the study as a whole: It appeared that ankylosing spondylitis blood was characterized by a TCR beta motif of about eight highly homologous variants. With a CD8+ phenotype, disease-linked clones were relatively rare in peripheral blood.

Each CDR3 protein is one row after TCRdb ran MiXCR on the 5' RACE reads. The sample consists of some 840,000 distinct CDR3 sequences, roughly 10% of them appearing once. V lost 1 base and J 0 bases, leaving 17 bases between the germline ends. CDR3 length: 17 amino acids. Per the germline V gene, CDR1 is SGHRS and CDR2 is YFSETQ. Sequences were obtained from blood, either unsorted or a sorted T cell fraction (not recorded which). The genes are TRBV5-1 and TRBJ2-7; D tentatively fits TRBD1 or TRBD2 (5 bases each). The receptor comes from a male donor with ankylosing spondylitis. CDR3 bases: TGCGCCAGCAGCTTGCCCCTTAGGGGACGGAGCTCCTACGAGCAGTACTTC. Residues: CASSLPLRGRSSYEQYF.